This TCR beta chain appears in the sequencing data of a study of cytomegalovirus exposure and HLA in healthy donors. Overall study findings and caveats: A later analysis reportedly identified an Asian-associated ancestry cluster as carrying fewer N-insertions than the roughly 700-donor mean. Being productive about 90% or about 30% of the time was typical of most TCR beta V segments in an earlier analysis. A classifier reportedly called cytomegalovirus status with high sensitivity and specificity.

Comment on this clone: The target antigen is unknown.

Use of 60 Vbeta and 13 Jbeta primers characterized the PCR. Assay used: immunoSEQ multiplex PCR; TCRdb lists only in-frame clones, some missing. The table has about 89,000 clones, approximately 77% seen once. Trimming removed 5 bases at V and 9 bases at J, with 8 bases between. CDR3 length equals 12 residues. Looked up from germline, CDR1 is SNHLY and CDR2 is FYNNEI. This receptor was obtained from a man aged 25-45 years in good health and CMV-seronegative. The V gene is TRBV2, the J gene TRBJ1-6; weak D call: TRBD1 (6 bases). The sample was PBMCs. The CDR3, as DNA: TGTGCCAGCAGTTACAGGGTTTCACCCCTCCACTTT. It codes for CASSYRVSPLHF. The full variable domain, rest sourced from reference TRBV2 and TRBJ1-6, is EPEVTQTPSHQVTQMGQEVILRCVPISNHLYFYWYRQILGQKVEFLVSFYNNEISEKSEIFDDQFSVERPDGSNFTLKIRSTKLEDSAMYFCASSYRVSPLHFGNGTRLTVT.